This TCR beta chain was sequenced for a study of blood T cell repertoires in COVID-19 (dated by TCRdb to about 2020). Describing the broader study: Samples from collaborators originated in the United States, Italy and Spain and spanned both the acute and convalescent phases of COVID-19. The material from the prospective study consisted of cDNA or gDNA derived from T cells, B-cell-depleted T cells, or PBMCs. Subjects who had been exposed to COVID-19, were actively infected with it, or had recovered from it provided the deeply sampled blood TCRbeta repertoires that made up the dataset. The repertoires were released in a freely available public database meant as a resource for research on the immune response to SARS-CoV-2. The samples were drawn from the first 160 participants of the ongoing ImmuneRACE study and from 1,200 or so subjects provided by 6 global collaborators. A de-identified subject ID, COVID-19 status, age in years and sex were almost always included in the sample metadata. Where available, HLA class I and class II types were obtained from metadata supplied by the sample provider rather than from assay-based typing. Study-wide findings and limitations: How much clinical and demographic metadata was included differed by source and by participant, and the metadata was provided uncurated.

This clone was seen repeatedly, ten times or more. The antigen it binds to is not known. Per-nucleotide qualities are absent, and no much larger clonotype sits a single base away. There are 17 amino acids in the CDR3, from cysteine to phenylalanine inclusive. Just the 51-base CDR3 DNA is kept, in frame starting at base 1. Trimming leaves V shorter by 5 bases and J shorter by 2 bases, with the junction holding 15 bases beyond the gene matches. The germline V gene gives CDR1 as SGHAT and CDR2 as FQNNGV. The immunoSEQ Assay, a bias-controlled multiplex PCR, was used to amplify TCRbeta CDR3 regions from genomic DNA. Concerning the study's data processing: The number of nucleated cells in each sample was estimated by amplification of reference gene primers within the assay. To quantify the absolute abundance of each unique TCRbeta CDR3 rearrangement, sequence reads were collapsed and filtered. For each sample, productive Simpson clonality was calculated as the square root of Simpson's diversity index across productive rearrangements. Not all clones reach the TCRdb copy of this immuneACCESS table, which keeps in-frame sequences only. Checked studies attribute under half of the gap to unresolved V genes and leave the rest unexplained. V and J calls and clone size follow that table, whereas D and trimming were derived from the DNA. The sample table lists fewer than 150,000 clones, roughly 80% of them with a count of one. The ten largest make up about 4% of the sample.

Whole blood was collected in K2EDTA tubes by collaborating institutions according to the institutions' own protocols. For TCRbeta analysis, collaborators shipped samples in one of three forms: frozen whole blood, isolated PBMCs, or DNA extracted from either of those sample types. This clonotype originated in a woman at least 80 years old with acute or convalescent COVID-19. The chain is encoded by TRBV11-2 joined to TRBJ2-7; 7 junctional bases match TRBD1. The sequenced sample consisted of peripheral blood. The DNA reads TGTGCCAGCAGCGGATTGGGGACAGTTACCCCGCCCTACGAGCAGTACTTC. This yields the protein CASSGLGTVTPPYEQYF.